These T cell receptor beta chains were read from a single sample in a study of cytomegalovirus exposure and HLA in healthy donors. Sequencing was performed with immunoSEQ multiplex PCR; in TCRdb, only in-frame clones are kept and a portion is missing. Of under 130,000 clones listed, nearly 15% are singletons. Specimen: PBMCs. The receptors originated from a female donor in good health and CMV-seronegative. The CDR3 runs from the conserved cysteine through the conserved F or W. A D gene is named only where the DNA matches it firmly. Size is stated for part of the rows, as once, few or many counts, or as a class when the clone is expanded.

CDR3 DNA	CDR3 protein	J gene	clone size	V gene	D gene
TGTGCCAGTAGTATGTGGGGAGGGGGGAATCAGCCCCAGCATTTT	CASSMWGGGNQPQHF	TRBJ1-5	NA	TRBV19	NA
TGTGCCAGCAGCTTACGGGACAACCCTTACAATGAGCAGTTCTTC	CASSLRDNPYNEQFF	TRBJ2-1	NA	TRBV7-9	NA
TGCAGCGCCGAAGGTGGAGGGAACTCCTACGAGCAGTACTTC	CSAEGGGNSYEQYF	TRBJ2-7	few	TRBV29-1	NA
TGTGCCAGCAGCTCCCAGCGGGGGGCATACTACGAGCAGTACTTC	CASSSQRGAYYEQYF	TRBJ2-7	NA	TRBV7-9	TRBD2
TGTGCCAGCAGCTTAGTTGGGGGCGACTATGGCTACACCTTC	CASSLVGGDYGYTF	TRBJ1-2	few	TRBV7-8	NA
TGTGCCAGCAGCTTGGGCAGCTATGGCTACACCTTC	CASSLGSYGYTF	TRBJ1-2	NA	TRBV5-4	NA
TGTGCCAGCAGCGTAGGTGGACTAGCGCAAGAGACCCAGTACTTC	CASSVGGLAQETQYF	TRBJ2-5	NA	TRBV9	TRBD2
TGTGCCAGCAGTGAATTGTGGGGGGGCACCGGGGAGCTGTTTTTT	CASSELWGGTGELFF	TRBJ2-2	NA	TRBV25-1	TRBD2
TGTGCCAGTAGTATAGGGAGGGACCCGGACGAGCAGTACTTC	CASSIGRDPDEQYF	TRBJ2-7	few	TRBV19	NA
TGTGCCAGCACCCAGACAAACAGCAATCAGCCCCAGCATTTT	CASTQTNSNQPQHF	TRBJ1-5	NA	TRBV6-5	NA
TGTGCCAGCAGCGAAGGGGATATGGACAGATTAAACTATGGCTACACCTTC	CASSEGDMDRLNYGYTF	TRBJ1-2	NA	TRBV21-1	NA